Shown below are 25 T cell receptor beta chains from a single sample sequenced in a study of cytomegalovirus exposure and HLA in healthy donors. PCR primers comprised 60 Vbeta and 13 Jbeta primers. Assay: immunoSEQ multiplex PCR; the TCRdb copy retains only in-frame clones and omits some. The sample has fewer than 200,000 clones; about 65% are singletons. The sample was PBMCs. All receptors come from a girl between 5 and 17 years old in good health and CMV-seronegative.

The chain recombines TRBV5-1 with TRBJ1-1; the D gene is possibly TRBD1 (6 bases). The CDR3 loop spans 13 amino acids. The germline gives CDR1 SGHRS, CDR2 YFSETQ. V was trimmed by 4 bases and J by 1 base, leaving 8 bases between them. CDR3 region: CASSRGQNTEAFF. CDR3 DNA: TGCGCCAGCAGCCGGGGACAGAACACTGAAGCTTTCTTT. Drawing the rest from reference TRBV5-1 and TRBJ1-1, the complete variable domain is KAGVTQTPRYLIKTRGQQVTLSCSPISGHRSVSWYQQTPGQGLQFLFEYFSETQRNKGNFPGRFSGRQFSNSRSEMNVSTLELGDSALYLCASSRGQNTEAFFGQGTRLTVV.

The chain employs TRBV5-4 and TRBJ1-3; D gene unclear. The ends were cut back, 3 bases at V and 4 bases at J, with 8 bases in the middle. Germline assignment: CDR1 SGHNT and CDR2 YYREEE (reference sequence). This CDR3 has 13 residues. The CDR3 DNA is TGTGCCAGCAGCTCAAAACAGGGAAACACCATATATTTT. It encodes CASSSKQGNTIYF.

V and J are TRBV27 and TRBJ1-2; TRBD1 matches 7 bases. J lost 2 bases, V lost 3 bases, and 9 bases had no gene match. This CDR3 contains 16 residues. Germline CDR1 is MNHEY and CDR2 is SMNVEV (reference sequence). The CDR3 region has the DNA TGTGCCAGCAGTTTCTACGTAGGGGGCTCAAACTATGGCTACACCTTC. The encoded protein is CASSFYVGGSNYGYTF.

This chain joins TRBV27 and TRBJ2-3; possibly TRBD1 for D (6 bases). V shed 6 bases and J shed 8 bases, with 18 bases lying between them. Germline V gene sequence: CDR1 MNHEY, CDR2 SMNVEV (reference sequence). The CDR3 covers 14 residues. CDR3 nucleotides: TGTGCCAGCAGCTCCCGTACAGGGATAGGTACGCAGTATTTT. Translating it yields CASSSRTGIGTQYF.

This clone has a handful of counts. The chain uses TRBV10-3 and TRBJ2-5; 9 bases fit TRBD1. This CDR3 is built from 15 residues. V was clipped by 0 bases and J by 8 bases; unmatched bases: 7. The germline V gene has CDR1 ENHRY and CDR2 SYGVKD. The CDR3 loop reads CAISESGQGGGTQYF. The CDR3, as DNA: TGTGCCATCAGTGAGTCGGGACAGGGTGGGGGAACCCAGTACTTC.

The chain joins TRBV2 to TRBJ2-5; 9 bases map to TRBD1. V gave up 4 bases and J gave up 0 bases; unmatched junction bases: 3. This CDR3 is built from 15 residues. CDR1 and CDR2 (germline): SNHLY, FYNNEI. The CDR3 coding sequence is TGTGCCAGCAGTGGGGGGGACAGGGACCAAGAGACCCAGTACTTC. Protein sequence: CASSGGDRDQETQYF.

This chain links TRBV28 with TRBJ2-7; no definite D call. Germline CDR1 is MDHEN and CDR2 is SYDVKM. Deletions cut 2 bases from V and 6 bases from J, with 17 bases between. The CDR3 runs 15 residues. For the CDR3, the DNA is TGTGCCAGCAGTTTAGGTTTTGCAGCCACGGGCGAGCAGTACTTC. Residues: CASSLGFAATGEQYF.

The chain recombines TRBV28 with TRBJ1-1; no definite D call. CDR3 size: 12 residues. The germline gives CDR1 MDHEN, CDR2 SYDVKM. Trimming left V 3 bases short and J 11 bases short, with 13 bases between. The CDR3 sequence is CASSFFSTGAFF. The CDR3 DNA is TGTGCCAGCAGTTTCTTTAGCACTGGGGCTTTCTTT.

The V call is TRBV7-2, the J call TRBJ2-2, with D unresolved. With 3 bases removed from V and 6 bases from J, the gap between germline ends came to 8 bases. Germline loops: CDR1 SGHTA, CDR2 FQGNSA. The CDR3 has 13 amino acids. The CDR3 DNA reads as TGTGCCAGCAGCTTGGGCAGAGCCGGGGAGCTGTTTTTT. Its translation: CASSLGRAGELFF. The variable domain in full, completed from reference TRBV7-2 and TRBJ2-2, reads GAGVSQSPSNKVTEKGKDVELRCDPISGHTALYWYRQSLGQGLEFLIYFQGNSAPDKSGLPSDRFSAERTGGSVSTLTIQRTQQEDSAVYLCASSLGRAGELFFGEGSRLTVL.

The chain uses TRBV13 and TRBJ1-1; 9 bases agree with TRBD1. The CDR3 contains 17 residues. In germline, CDR1 is PRHDT, CDR2 FYEKMQ (reference sequence). The ends lost 3 bases at V and 4 bases at J; junction bases unmatched: 12. DNA for the CDR3: TGTGCCAGCAGCTTCGAAGGCTTGGGACAGGGAGGCACTGAAGCTTTCTTT. It encodes CASSFEGLGQGGTEAFF.

This clone occurred once. This rearrangement joins TRBV4-1 to TRBJ1-4; a possible D gene is TRBD1 (5 bases). The CDR3 consists of 16 residues. The germline V gene has CDR1 MGHRA and CDR2 YSYEKL. Trimming left V 4 bases short and J 7 bases short, with 19 bases between. CDR3 residues: CASSRPREGRSEKLFF. In DNA, the CDR3 is TGCGCCAGCAGCCGCCCCCGAGAGGGGAGGAGTGAAAAACTGTTTTTT.

The J gene is TRBJ2-1, the V gene TRBV6-1; TRBD2 agrees at 9 bases. This CDR3 region has 15 residues. Germline CDR1 reads MNHNS; CDR2 reads SASEGT. Germline trimming cut 2 bases from V and 6 bases from J; bases unmatched to any gene: 5. The CDR3 reads CASSERLAASNEQFF. In DNA, the CDR3 is TGTGCCAGCAGTGAAAGACTAGCGGCCTCCAATGAGCAGTTCTTC.

On this clone itself: At the DNA level, this CDR3 is encoded by other sequences in the same sample as well. The rearrangement uses TRBV4-1 and TRBJ2-5, with TRBD2 identical over 7 bases. The CDR3 has 15 amino acids. The germline CDR1 and CDR2 sequences are MGHRA and YSYEKL. V shed 0 bases and J 5 bases; nucleotides not matched to a gene: 6. The CDR3 DNA is TGCGCCAGCAGCCAAGAGGGAAGCGGGGTTGAGACCCAGTACTTC. It specifies CASSQEGSGVETQYF.

This clone was detected once. The genes are TRBV5-1 and TRBJ1-2; maybe TRBD1 (6 bases). V was cut by 1 base and J by 6 bases, with 13 bases left in between. The CDR3 sequence is 14 residues long. Germline assignment: CDR1 SGHRS and CDR2 YFSETQ. CDR3 loop: CASSLQQGGDGYTF. The CDR3 region has the DNA TGCGCCAGCAGCTTGCAACAGGGAGGGGATGGCTACACCTTC.

In this sample, this clone turned up a few times. J is TRBJ1-1 and V is TRBV6-5; D uncertain. The CDR3 runs to 12 residues. Trimming took off 6 bases at V and 2 bases at J, with 7 bases between the two ends. The germline gives CDR1 MNHEY, CDR2 SVGAGI. CDR3 bases: TGTGCCAGCAGCACTGAAAACACTGAAGCTTTCTTT. Translation gives CASSTENTEAFF.

This clone has just one count. The gene calls are TRBV11-2 and TRBJ2-3, with 8 bases fitting TRBD1. The length of the CDR3 is 15 residues. Trimming took 1 base from V and 2 from J; bases not matched to a gene: 2. The V gene's germline CDR1 is SGHAT and CDR2 FQNNGV. In DNA, the CDR3 is TGTGCCAGCAGCTTAGGGACAGGGAACACAGATACGCAGTATTTT. Amino acids: CASSLGTGNTDTQYF. Filled out from reference TRBV11-2 and TRBJ2-3, the complete variable domain reads EAGVAQSPRYKIIEKRQSVAFWCNPISGHATLYWYQQILGQGPKLLIQFQNNGVVDDSQLPKDRFSAERLKGVDSTLKIQPAKLEDSAVYLCASSLGTGNTDTQYFGPGTRLTVL.

V and J are TRBV6-1 and TRBJ2-2; the D gene is possibly TRBD1 (6 bases). The CDR3 covers 14 residues. Germline assignment: CDR1 MNHNS and CDR2 SASEGT. The V end lost 6 bases, the J end lost 3 bases, and 11 bases lay between the germline ends. The CDR3 DNA sequence: TGTGCCAGCAGGGGGGCTAGCTACACCGGGGAGCTGTTTTTT. Its protein product is CASRGASYTGELFF.

V gene TRBV27 combines with J gene TRBJ1-5; no clear D gene. V dropped 4 bases and J dropped 5 bases, with 12 bases sitting between them. CDR1 and CDR2 (germline): MNHEY, SMNVEV (reference sequence). The CDR3 is 14 residues long. CDR3 sequence: CASSSIDGDQPQHF. The CDR3 region has the DNA TGTGCCAGCAGTTCGATTGACGGAGATCAGCCCCAGCATTTT.

The J gene is TRBJ2-1, the V gene TRBV9; TRBD1 might be the D (6 bases). This CDR3 spans 16 amino acids. CDR1 and CDR2 from the germline V gene are SGDLS and YYNGEE. Trimming took 4 bases from V and 3 from J, leaving 17 bases between them. The chain's CDR3 is CASSPGGGTVYNEQFF. CDR3 nucleotides: TGTGCCAGCAGCCCGGGTGGGGGCACGGTCTACAATGAGCAGTTCTTC. Complete variable domain (other parts from reference TRBV9 and TRBJ2-1): DSGVTQTPKHLITATGQRVTLRCSPRSGDLSVYWYQQSLDQGLQFLIQYYNGEERAKGNILERFSAQQFPDLHSELNLSSLELGDSALYFCASSPGGGTVYNEQFFGPGTRLTVL.

The chain recombines TRBV6-5 with TRBJ2-3; TRBD1 matches at 10 bases. The CDR3 totals 13 residues. V shed 6 bases, J shed 7 bases, and the junction held 4 bases outside the gene matches. CDR1 and CDR2 from the germline V gene are MNHEY and SVGAGI. The CDR3 DNA reads TGTGCCAGCAGCCGGGACAGGGGAAATACGCAGTATTTT. Its protein is CASSRDRGNTQYF.

This chain connects TRBV6-5 to TRBJ1-1; TRBD1 is a possible D gene (5 bases). The CDR3 consists of 15 residues. Trimming left V 2 bases short and J 1 base short, with 11 bases between. Per the germline V gene, CDR1 is MNHEY and CDR2 is SVGAGI. DNA of the CDR3: TGTGCCAGCAGTTACATGTCTCAGGGGAACACTGAAGCTTTCTTT. Protein: CASSYMSQGNTEAFF.

In this sample, this clone turned up a few times. The DNA of the CDR3 is TGTGCCAGCTCACCACCTAGGACAGGGCTAGCTGGGGCCAACGTCCTGACTTTC. Translated, it gives CASSPPRTGLAGANVLTF. The J gene is TRBJ2-6, the V gene TRBV18; TRBD1 aligns across 8 bases. The germline V gene encodes CDR1 KGHSH and CDR2 LQKENI. Losses at the gene ends were 0 bases for V and 2 bases for J; bases not matched to a gene: 6. The CDR3 length is 18 residues.

V gene TRBV4-2 combines with J gene TRBJ2-1; 15 bases are a match to TRBD2. The J segment lost 8 bases and the V segment lost 4 bases, leaving 3 bases of the junction unmatched. There are 15 residues in the CDR3. The germline CDR1 and CDR2 sequences are LGHNA and YNFKEQ. CDR3 loop: CASSRGLAGGHEQFF. CDR3 coding DNA: TGTGCCAGCAGCCGAGGACTAGCGGGGGGGCATGAGCAGTTCTTC.

This chain joins TRBV7-3 and TRBJ2-2; D gene ambiguous. Trimming took off 4 bases at V and 8 bases at J, with 11 bases between the two ends. This CDR3 spans 13 amino acids. Germline CDR1 and CDR2: SGHTA and FQGTGA. The CDR3 is CASSSRVRGELFF. In nucleotides, the CDR3 is TGTGCCAGCAGCTCCCGTGTGAGGGGGGAGCTGTTTTTT.

The gene calls are TRBV5-1 and TRBJ1-1; D gene unclear. V was pared by 5 bases and J by 11 bases, with 19 bases between. CDR1 is SGHRS, CDR2 YFSETQ, per germline. The CDR3 is 13 residues long. CDR3 protein: CASRDGIGGYAFF. CDR3 nucleotides: TGCGCCAGCAGAGACGGAATTGGAGGATATGCTTTCTTT.